Listed below are T cell receptor beta chains from one sample, sequenced in a study of control samples from healthy donors and cancer patients. Sequencing was performed with immunoSEQ multiplex PCR; in TCRdb, only in-frame clones are kept and a portion is missing. The sample contains 75,000 to 90,000 clones, roughly 86% of which appear only once. The sequencing sample was made of blood. The source of these receptors is a man under 40 in good health. CDR3s include the opening cysteine and the closing phenylalanine or tryptophan. Fields, in order: clone size, D gene, J gene, V gene, CDR3 protein, CDR3 DNA. The D gene is left open where the match is weak. The listing skips clone size in some rows; elsewhere it reads once, few, many or a size class.

clone_size: -; d_call: TRBD1; j_call: TRBJ2-5; v_call: TRBV28; cdr3_aa: CASSSTGTGGETQYF; cdr3_nt: TGTGCCAGCAGTTCCACCGGGACAGGGGGAGAGACCCAGTACTTC
clone_size: -; d_call: TRBD1; j_call: TRBJ1-1; v_call: TRBV7-9; cdr3_aa: CASSFGQGADTEAFF; cdr3_nt: TGTGCCAGCAGCTTCGGACAGGGGGCGGACACTGAAGCTTTCTTT
clone_size: -; d_call: -; j_call: TRBJ2-1; v_call: TRBV12-3/TRBV12-4; cdr3_aa: CASSLGNEQFF; cdr3_nt: TGTGCCAGCAGTTTAGGGAATGAGCAGTTCTTC
clone_size: -; d_call: -; j_call: TRBJ2-3; v_call: TRBV29-1; cdr3_aa: CSVWGTAQPSTDTQYF; cdr3_nt: TGCAGCGTTTGGGGGACTGCGCAACCGAGCACAGATACGCAGTATTTT
clone_size: -; d_call: -; j_call: TRBJ1-1; v_call: TRBV6-5; cdr3_aa: CASRYTQKNTEAFF; cdr3_nt: TGTGCCAGCAGATATACTCAAAAGAACACTGAAGCTTTCTTT
clone_size: -; d_call: -; j_call: TRBJ1-1; v_call: TRBV29-1; cdr3_aa: CSVLPLRGTNTEAFF; cdr3_nt: TGCAGCGTCCTCCCCCTACGGGGGACCAACACTGAAGCTTTCTTT
clone_size: once; d_call: -; j_call: TRBJ1-1; v_call: TRBV28; cdr3_aa: CASSSHTTPLGSTEAFF; cdr3_nt: TGTGCCAGCAGTTCCCATACGACTCCTCTCGGTAGTACTGAAGCTTTCTTT
clone_size: once; d_call: -; j_call: TRBJ1-5; v_call: TRBV29-1; cdr3_aa: CSVEDLSDGAQHF; cdr3_nt: TGCAGCGTTGAAGATCTTAGCGACGGGGCCCAGCATTTT
clone_size: once; d_call: TRBD1; j_call: TRBJ2-2; v_call: TRBV18; cdr3_aa: CASSSITGGGTGELFF; cdr3_nt: TGTGCCAGCTCATCCATAACAGGGGGCGGCACCGGGGAGCTGTTTTTT
clone_size: once; d_call: TRBD1; j_call: TRBJ1-6; v_call: TRBV5-1; cdr3_aa: CASSSGQGANNSPLHF; cdr3_nt: TGCGCCAGCAGTTCCGGACAGGGGGCAAATAATTCACCCCTCCACTTT
clone_size: -; d_call: -; j_call: TRBJ1-2; v_call: TRBV27; cdr3_aa: CASSLYGANYGYTF; cdr3_nt: TGTGCCAGCAGTTTATATGGAGCTAACTATGGCTACACCTTC
clone_size: -; d_call: -; j_call: TRBJ1-1; v_call: TRBV4-1; cdr3_aa: CASDGGSNGDTEAFF; cdr3_nt: TGCGCCAGCGATGGGGGGTCCAACGGGGACACTGAAGCTTTCTTT
clone_size: -; d_call: TRBD1; j_call: TRBJ1-2; v_call: TRBV6-5; cdr3_aa: CASSIGQGDYGYTF; cdr3_nt: TGTGCCAGCAGTATCGGACAGGGGGACTATGGCTACACCTTC
clone_size: -; d_call: TRBD2; j_call: TRBJ2-5; v_call: TRBV7-7; cdr3_aa: CASSLGLAGAGETQYF; cdr3_nt: TGTGCCAGCAGCCTGGGGCTAGCGGGGGCGGGAGAGACCCAGTACTTC
clone_size: -; d_call: -; j_call: TRBJ1-2; v_call: TRBV27; cdr3_aa: CASSSAQGPGYTF; cdr3_nt: TGTGCCAGCAGTTCCGCTCAGGGACCTGGCTACACCTTC
clone_size: few; d_call: -; j_call: TRBJ1-3; v_call: TRBV5-6; cdr3_aa: CASSLDRASGNTIYF; cdr3_nt: TGTGCCAGCAGCTTGGACAGGGCCTCTGGAAACACCATATATTTT
clone_size: -; d_call: TRBD1; j_call: TRBJ1-2; v_call: TRBV10-3; cdr3_aa: CAISEAGTGRYGYTF; cdr3_nt: TGTGCCATCAGTGAGGCCGGGACAGGGCGCTATGGCTACACCTTC
clone_size: -; d_call: TRBD1; j_call: TRBJ2-3; v_call: TRBV7-2; cdr3_aa: CASRKQTGTGSADTQYF; cdr3_nt: TGTGCCAGCAGGAAACAGACCGGGACAGGGTCGGCAGATACGCAGTATTTT
clone_size: -; d_call: TRBD2; j_call: TRBJ2-7; v_call: TRBV7-9; cdr3_aa: CASSELAGEGAYEQYF; cdr3_nt: TGTGCCAGCAGCGAGCTAGCGGGGGAAGGAGCCTACGAGCAGTACTTC
clone_size: once; d_call: -; j_call: TRBJ1-5; v_call: TRBV11-2; cdr3_aa: CASSLDRGNQPQHF; cdr3_nt: TGTGCCAGCAGCTTAGATAGGGGGAATCAGCCCCAGCATTTT
clone_size: -; d_call: -; j_call: TRBJ1-2; v_call: TRBV29-1; cdr3_aa: CSVERYDGYTF; cdr3_nt: TGCAGCGTTGAAAGATACGACGGCTACACCTTC
clone_size: -; d_call: -; j_call: TRBJ2-5; v_call: TRBV7-2; cdr3_aa: CASSLALEETQYF; cdr3_nt: TGTGCCAGCAGCTTAGCACTAGAGGAGACCCAGTACTTC
clone_size: -; d_call: TRBD1; j_call: TRBJ1-1; v_call: TRBV7-9; cdr3_aa: CASSRAGGLTEAFF; cdr3_nt: TGTGCCAGCAGCCGAGCAGGGGGGCTGACTGAAGCTTTCTTT
clone_size: -; d_call: -; j_call: TRBJ1-1; v_call: TRBV14; cdr3_aa: CASSLWRGNAVEAFF; cdr3_nt: TGTGCCAGCAGCCTATGGAGAGGGAACGCGGTCGAAGCTTTCTTT
clone_size: -; d_call: -; j_call: TRBJ2-1; v_call: TRBV19; cdr3_aa: CASFPRGSNEQFF; cdr3_nt: TGTGCCAGTTTTCCTAGGGGGAGCAATGAGCAGTTCTTC
clone_size: -; d_call: -; j_call: TRBJ2-1; v_call: TRBV5-1; cdr3_aa: CASSLAGAPNNEQFF; cdr3_nt: TGCGCCAGCAGCTTGGCTGGGGCCCCTAACAATGAGCAGTTCTTC
clone_size: -; d_call: TRBD1; j_call: TRBJ1-6; v_call: TRBV5-1; cdr3_aa: CASSLFGQGSPLHF; cdr3_nt: TGCGCCAGCAGCTTATTTGGACAGGGGTCACCCCTCCACTTT
clone_size: -; d_call: TRBD1; j_call: TRBJ2-1; v_call: TRBV18; cdr3_aa: CASSPGTVNEQFF; cdr3_nt: TGTGCCAGCTCACCTGGGACAGTCAATGAGCAGTTCTTC
clone_size: -; d_call: -; j_call: TRBJ2-7; v_call: TRBV30; cdr3_aa: CAWSGDTNTYEQYF; cdr3_nt: TGTGCCTGGAGTGGGGACACCAATACCTACGAGCAGTACTTC
clone_size: -; d_call: TRBD2; j_call: TRBJ2-1; v_call: TRBV27; cdr3_aa: CASTPWGLAGGRGQFF; cdr3_nt: TGTGCCAGCACCCCCTGGGGACTAGCGGGGGGCCGAGGGCAGTTCTTC
clone_size: -; d_call: TRBD1; j_call: TRBJ1-6; v_call: TRBV14; cdr3_aa: CASSLGQGFRSPLHF; cdr3_nt: TGTGCCAGCAGCCTTGGACAGGGTTTTCGTTCACCCCTCCACTTT
clone_size: -; d_call: -; j_call: TRBJ2-1; v_call: TRBV24-1; cdr3_aa: CATGPGGPSYNEQFF; cdr3_nt: TGTGCCACCGGCCCCGGGGGTCCCTCCTACAATGAGCAGTTCTTC
clone_size: -; d_call: TRBD1; j_call: TRBJ1-2; v_call: TRBV6-5; cdr3_aa: CASSQQGYGYTF; cdr3_nt: TGTGCCAGCAGTCAACAGGGGTATGGCTACACCTTC
clone_size: -; d_call: -; j_call: TRBJ2-3; v_call: TRBV7-8; cdr3_aa: CASSLEGGDTDTQYF; cdr3_nt: TGTGCCAGCAGCTTAGAGGGGGGGGACACAGATACGCAGTATTTT
clone_size: -; d_call: -; j_call: TRBJ2-1; v_call: TRBV30; cdr3_aa: CAWSVGSYNEQFF; cdr3_nt: TGTGCCTGGAGTGTCGGGTCCTACAATGAGCAGTTCTTC
clone_size: -; d_call: TRBD2; j_call: TRBJ2-2; v_call: TRBV7-9; cdr3_aa: CASSSGLAGGPFTGELFF; cdr3_nt: TGTGCCAGCAGCTCTGGACTAGCGGGGGGGCCTTTCACCGGGGAGCTGTTTTTT
clone_size: -; d_call: -; j_call: TRBJ1-2; v_call: TRBV7-3; cdr3_aa: CASSPIGARDYTF; cdr3_nt: TGTGCCAGCAGCCCCATCGGGGCTCGTGACTACACCTTC
clone_size: -; d_call: TRBD1; j_call: TRBJ1-2; v_call: TRBV5-1; cdr3_aa: CASSLGGQGDGYTF; cdr3_nt: TGCGCCAGCAGCTTGGGCGGACAGGGGGACGGCTACACCTTC
clone_size: once; d_call: -; j_call: TRBJ2-1; v_call: TRBV12-5; cdr3_aa: CASGLDGGPYNEQFF; cdr3_nt: TGTGCTAGTGGTTTGGACGGGGGGCCCTACAATGAGCAGTTCTTC
clone_size: -; d_call: -; j_call: TRBJ1-5; v_call: TRBV28; cdr3_aa: CAHQSWNQPQHF; cdr3_nt: TGTGCCCACCAGAGCTGGAATCAGCCCCAGCATTTT
clone_size: -; d_call: -; j_call: TRBJ1-6; v_call: TRBV10-2; cdr3_aa: CASSDSRLVLPLHF; cdr3_nt: TGCGCCAGCAGTGATAGCAGACTTGTGTTGCCCCTCCACTTT
clone_size: -; d_call: -; j_call: TRBJ2-2; v_call: TRBV24-1; cdr3_aa: CATSDAAPGELFF; cdr3_nt: TGTGCCACCAGTGATGCGGCCCCCGGGGAGCTGTTTTTT
clone_size: -; d_call: -; j_call: TRBJ1-2; v_call: TRBV6-4; cdr3_aa: CASSGGLSAGYTF; cdr3_nt: TGTGCCAGCAGTGGAGGCCTTTCAGCTGGCTACACCTTC
clone_size: -; d_call: -; j_call: TRBJ2-1; v_call: TRBV7-7; cdr3_aa: CASSLTSYGINEQFF; cdr3_nt: TGTGCTAGCAGCTTAACTTCGTACGGGATAAATGAGCAGTTCTTC
clone_size: few; d_call: -; j_call: TRBJ2-3; v_call: TRBV11-2; cdr3_aa: CASSSRLGTQYF; cdr3_nt: TGTGCCAGCAGCTCCCGACTGGGTACGCAGTATTTT
clone_size: -; d_call: TRBD1; j_call: TRBJ2-1; v_call: TRBV7-3; cdr3_aa: CASSFGTGRYEQFF; cdr3_nt: TGTGCCAGCAGCTTTGGGACAGGGAGGTATGAGCAGTTCTTC
clone_size: -; d_call: -; j_call: TRBJ1-4; v_call: TRBV11-2; cdr3_aa: CASGAATNEKLFF; cdr3_nt: TGTGCCAGCGGGGCTGCAACTAATGAAAAACTGTTTTTT
clone_size: -; d_call: TRBD2; j_call: TRBJ2-1; v_call: TRBV24-1; cdr3_aa: CATSDLSGTSGGKPGDRYNEQFF; cdr3_nt: TGTGCCACCAGTGATTTATCCGGGACTAGCGGGGGGAAACCCGGGGATAGGTACAATGAGCAGTTCTTC
clone_size: -; d_call: TRBD2; j_call: TRBJ2-2; v_call: TRBV5-1; cdr3_aa: CASSLVGLAAGELFF; cdr3_nt: TGCGCCAGCAGCTTAGTTGGACTAGCGGCCGGGGAGCTGTTTTTT
clone_size: few; d_call: -; j_call: TRBJ1-6; v_call: TRBV5-1; cdr3_aa: CASSLDRGGNSPLHF; cdr3_nt: TGCGCCAGCAGCTTGGATCGGGGCGGCAATTCACCCCTCCACTTT
clone_size: once; d_call: TRBD1; j_call: TRBJ2-2; v_call: TRBV7-6; cdr3_aa: CASSLSGTGVFVGELFF; cdr3_nt: TGTGCCAGCAGCTTATCCGGGACAGGGGTTTTTGTCGGGGAGCTGTTTTTT
clone_size: -; d_call: -; j_call: TRBJ1-4; v_call: TRBV19; cdr3_aa: CASTTGTPEEKLFF; cdr3_nt: TGTGCCAGTACCACCGGGACACCCGAGGAAAAACTGTTTTTT
clone_size: -; d_call: -; j_call: TRBJ1-2; v_call: TRBV19; cdr3_aa: CASSIQYGYTF; cdr3_nt: TGTGCCAGTAGTATACAATATGGCTACACCTTC
clone_size: -; d_call: TRBD1; j_call: TRBJ2-3; v_call: TRBV10-3; cdr3_aa: CAIRGTGDSDTQYF; cdr3_nt: TGTGCCATCAGGGGAACAGGGGATTCGGATACGCAGTATTTT
clone_size: -; d_call: -; j_call: TRBJ1-5; v_call: TRBV6-2/TRBV6-3; cdr3_aa: CASSRGTELNQPQHF; cdr3_nt: TGTGCCAGCAGCCGGGGGACGGAACTCAATCAGCCCCAGCATTTT
clone_size: -; d_call: -; j_call: TRBJ2-2; v_call: TRBV2; cdr3_aa: CASRSRADTGELFF; cdr3_nt: TGTGCCAGCAGGTCCAGGGCTGACACCGGGGAGCTGTTTTTT
clone_size: once; d_call: -; j_call: TRBJ2-1; v_call: TRBV27; cdr3_aa: CASSLFAEGEQFF; cdr3_nt: TGTGCCAGCAGTTTATTCGCCGAGGGTGAGCAGTTCTTC
clone_size: -; d_call: TRBD1; j_call: TRBJ2-5; v_call: TRBV5-1; cdr3_aa: CASSLGQGVDETQYF; cdr3_nt: TGCGCCAGCAGCTTGGGACAGGGGGTCGACGAGACCCAGTACTTC
clone_size: once; d_call: -; j_call: TRBJ1-2; v_call: TRBV7-9; cdr3_aa: CASSASGDTNYGYTF; cdr3_nt: TGTGCCAGCAGCGCTTCGGGGGATACTAACTATGGCTACACCTTC
clone_size: -; d_call: -; j_call: TRBJ2-5; v_call: TRBV5-1; cdr3_aa: CASSLAEGGRGTQYF; cdr3_nt: TGCGCCAGCAGCTTGGCCGAGGGGGGCCGGGGGACCCAGTACTTC